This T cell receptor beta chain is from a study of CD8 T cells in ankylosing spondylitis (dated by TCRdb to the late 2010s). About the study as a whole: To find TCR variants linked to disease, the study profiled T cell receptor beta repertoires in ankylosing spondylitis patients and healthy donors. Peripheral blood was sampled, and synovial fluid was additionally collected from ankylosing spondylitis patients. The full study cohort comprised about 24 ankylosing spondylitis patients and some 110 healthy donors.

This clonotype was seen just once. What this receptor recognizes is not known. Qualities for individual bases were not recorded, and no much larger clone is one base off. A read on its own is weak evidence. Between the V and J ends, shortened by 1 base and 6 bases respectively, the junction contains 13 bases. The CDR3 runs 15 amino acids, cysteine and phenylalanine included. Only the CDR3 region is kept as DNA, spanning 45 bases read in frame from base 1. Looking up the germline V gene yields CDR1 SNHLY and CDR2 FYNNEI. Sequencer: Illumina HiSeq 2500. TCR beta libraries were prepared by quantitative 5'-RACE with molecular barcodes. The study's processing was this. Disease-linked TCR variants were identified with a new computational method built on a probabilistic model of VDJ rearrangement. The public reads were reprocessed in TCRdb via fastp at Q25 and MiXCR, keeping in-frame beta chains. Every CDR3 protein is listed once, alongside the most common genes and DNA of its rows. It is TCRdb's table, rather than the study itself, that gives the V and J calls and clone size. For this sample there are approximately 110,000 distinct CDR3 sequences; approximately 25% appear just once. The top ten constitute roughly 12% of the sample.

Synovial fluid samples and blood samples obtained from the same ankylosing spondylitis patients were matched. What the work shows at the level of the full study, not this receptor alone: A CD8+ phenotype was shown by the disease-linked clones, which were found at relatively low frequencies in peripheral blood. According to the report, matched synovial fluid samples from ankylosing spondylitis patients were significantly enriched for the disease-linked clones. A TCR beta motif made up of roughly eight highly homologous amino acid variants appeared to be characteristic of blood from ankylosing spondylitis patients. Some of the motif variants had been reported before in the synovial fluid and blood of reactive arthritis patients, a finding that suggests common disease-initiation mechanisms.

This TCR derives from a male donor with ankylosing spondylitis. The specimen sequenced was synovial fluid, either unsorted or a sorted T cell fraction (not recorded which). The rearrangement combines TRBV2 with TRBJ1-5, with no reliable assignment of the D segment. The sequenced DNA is TGTGCCAGCAGTGAAGAGCCCCGGGGAGGTCAGCCCCAGCATTTT. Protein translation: CASSEEPRGGQPQHF.